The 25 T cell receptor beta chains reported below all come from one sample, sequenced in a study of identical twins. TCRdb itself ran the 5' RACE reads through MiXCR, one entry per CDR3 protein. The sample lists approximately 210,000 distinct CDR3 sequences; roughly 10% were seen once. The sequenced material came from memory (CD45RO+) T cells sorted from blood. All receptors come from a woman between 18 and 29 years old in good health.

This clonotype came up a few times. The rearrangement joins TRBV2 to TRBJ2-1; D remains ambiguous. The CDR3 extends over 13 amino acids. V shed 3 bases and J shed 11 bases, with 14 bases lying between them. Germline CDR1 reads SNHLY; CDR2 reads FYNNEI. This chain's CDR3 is CASSDTQGMKQFF. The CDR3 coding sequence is TGTGCCAGCAGTGACACACAAGGAATGAAGCAGTTCTTC.

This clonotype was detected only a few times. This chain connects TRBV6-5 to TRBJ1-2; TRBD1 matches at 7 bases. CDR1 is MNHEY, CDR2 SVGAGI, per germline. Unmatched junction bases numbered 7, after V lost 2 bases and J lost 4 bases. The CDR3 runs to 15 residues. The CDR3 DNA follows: TGTGCCAGCAGTTACACCAGACAGGGCCGCTATGGCTACACCTTC. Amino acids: CASSYTRQGRYGYTF.

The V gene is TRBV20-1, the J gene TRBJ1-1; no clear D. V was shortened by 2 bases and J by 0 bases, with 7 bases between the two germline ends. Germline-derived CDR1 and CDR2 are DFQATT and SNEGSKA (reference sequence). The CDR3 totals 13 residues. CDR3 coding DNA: TGCAGTGCTAGAATGGGTATGAACACTGAAGCTTTCTTT. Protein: CSARMGMNTEAFF.

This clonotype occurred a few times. CDR3 amino acids: CATGGALNTEAFF. The CDR3 bases are TGTGCCACCGGGGGTGCCCTGAACACTGAAGCTTTCTTT. V gene TRBV15 combines with J gene TRBJ1-1; D may be TRBD1 (5 bases). The germline V gene encodes CDR1 LNHNV and CDR2 YYDKDF (reference sequence). V dropped 8 bases and J dropped 0 bases, with 10 bases sitting between them. The CDR3 is 13 residues long.

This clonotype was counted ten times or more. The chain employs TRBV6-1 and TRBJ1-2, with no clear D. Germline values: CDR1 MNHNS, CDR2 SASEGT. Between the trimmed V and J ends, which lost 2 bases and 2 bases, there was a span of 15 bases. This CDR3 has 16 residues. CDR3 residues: CASSERLRVSNYGYTF. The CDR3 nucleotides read TGTGCCAGCAGTGAAAGGTTAAGGGTTTCAAACTATGGCTACACCTTC.

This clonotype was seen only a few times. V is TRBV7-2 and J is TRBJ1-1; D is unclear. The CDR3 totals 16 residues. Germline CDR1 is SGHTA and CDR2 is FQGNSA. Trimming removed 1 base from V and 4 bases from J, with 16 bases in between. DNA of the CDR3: TGTGCCAGCAGCTTAGTTTACCCCCAGTCGGGCACTGAAGCTTTCTTT. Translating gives CASSLVYPQSGTEAFF.

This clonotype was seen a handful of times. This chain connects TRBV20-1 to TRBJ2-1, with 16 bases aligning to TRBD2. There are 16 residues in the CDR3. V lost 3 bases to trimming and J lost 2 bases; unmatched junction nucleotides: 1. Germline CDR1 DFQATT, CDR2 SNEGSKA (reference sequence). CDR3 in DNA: TGCAGTGCTAGGGGACTAGCGGGAGGGACCTACAATGAGCAGTTCTTC. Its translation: CSARGLAGGTYNEQFF.

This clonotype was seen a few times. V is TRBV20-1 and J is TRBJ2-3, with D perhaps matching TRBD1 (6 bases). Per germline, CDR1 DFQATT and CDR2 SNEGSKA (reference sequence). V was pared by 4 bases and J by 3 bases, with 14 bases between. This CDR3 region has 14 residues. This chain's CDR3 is CSAKTTGRTDTQYF. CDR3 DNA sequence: TGCAGTGCTAAAACGACAGGTCGGACAGATACGCAGTATTTT.

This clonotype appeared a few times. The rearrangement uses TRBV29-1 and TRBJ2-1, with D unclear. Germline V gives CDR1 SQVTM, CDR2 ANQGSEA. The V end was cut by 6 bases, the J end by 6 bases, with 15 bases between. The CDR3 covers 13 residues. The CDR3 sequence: CSVHLDLGNEQFF. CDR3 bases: TGCAGCGTCCATTTGGACCTGGGCAATGAGCAGTTCTTC.

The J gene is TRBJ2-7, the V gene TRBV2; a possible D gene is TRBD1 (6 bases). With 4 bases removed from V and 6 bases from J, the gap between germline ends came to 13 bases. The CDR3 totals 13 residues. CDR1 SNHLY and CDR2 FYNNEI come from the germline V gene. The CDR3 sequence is CASSVYRETEQYF. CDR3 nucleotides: TGTGCCAGCAGTGTGTACAGGGAGACCGAGCAGTACTTC. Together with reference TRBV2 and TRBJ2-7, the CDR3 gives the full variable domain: EPEVTQTPSHQVTQMGQEVILRCVPISNHLYFYWYRQILGQKVEFLVSFYNNEISEKSEIFDDQFSVERPDGSNFTLKIRSTKLEDSAMYFCASSVYRETEQYFGPGTRLTVT.

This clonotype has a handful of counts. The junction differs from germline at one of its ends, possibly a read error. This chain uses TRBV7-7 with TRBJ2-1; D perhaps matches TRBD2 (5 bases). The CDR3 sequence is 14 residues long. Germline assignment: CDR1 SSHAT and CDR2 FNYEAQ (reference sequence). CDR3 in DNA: TGTGCTAGCAGCCCCGGGATTGGGGATAATGAGCAGTTCTTC. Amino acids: CASSPGIGDNEQFF.

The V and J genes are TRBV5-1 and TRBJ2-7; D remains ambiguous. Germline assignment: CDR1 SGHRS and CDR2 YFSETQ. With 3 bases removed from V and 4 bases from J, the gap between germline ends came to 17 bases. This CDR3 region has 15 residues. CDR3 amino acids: CASSSDWAGPYEQYF. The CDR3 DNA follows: TGCGCCAGCAGCTCAGATTGGGCAGGACCTTACGAGCAGTACTTC.

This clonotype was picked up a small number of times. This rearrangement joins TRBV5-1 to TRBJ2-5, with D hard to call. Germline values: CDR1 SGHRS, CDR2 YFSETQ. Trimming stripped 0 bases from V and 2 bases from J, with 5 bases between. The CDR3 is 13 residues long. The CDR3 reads CASSLGFQETQYF. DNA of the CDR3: TGCGCCAGCAGCTTGGGGTTTCAAGAGACCCAGTACTTC.

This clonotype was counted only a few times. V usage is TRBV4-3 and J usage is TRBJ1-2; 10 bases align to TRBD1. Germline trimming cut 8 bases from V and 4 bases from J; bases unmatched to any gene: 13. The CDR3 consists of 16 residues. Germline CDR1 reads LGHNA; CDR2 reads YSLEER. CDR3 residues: CASPLTGGLYSYGYTF. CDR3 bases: TGCGCCAGCCCTCTGACAGGGGGCTTGTATAGCTATGGCTACACCTTC.

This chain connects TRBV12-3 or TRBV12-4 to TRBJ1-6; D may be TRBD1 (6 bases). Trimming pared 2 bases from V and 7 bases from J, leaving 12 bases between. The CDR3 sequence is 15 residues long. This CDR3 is CASSLTTGGNSPLHF. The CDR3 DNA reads TGTGCCAGCAGTTTAACGACAGGAGGCAATTCACCCCTCCACTTT.

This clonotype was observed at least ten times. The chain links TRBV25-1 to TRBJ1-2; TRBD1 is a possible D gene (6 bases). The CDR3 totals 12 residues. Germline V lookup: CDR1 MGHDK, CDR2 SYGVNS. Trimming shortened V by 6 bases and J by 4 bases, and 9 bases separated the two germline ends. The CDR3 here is CASRDSFYGYTF. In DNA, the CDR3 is TGTGCCAGCAGGGACAGTTTCTATGGCTACACCTTC.

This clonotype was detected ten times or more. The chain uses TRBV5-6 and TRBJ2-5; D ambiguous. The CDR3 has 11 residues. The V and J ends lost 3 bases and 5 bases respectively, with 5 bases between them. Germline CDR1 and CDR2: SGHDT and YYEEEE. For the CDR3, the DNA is TGTGCCAGCAGCTCACACGAGACCCAGTACTTC. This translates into CASSSHETQYF.

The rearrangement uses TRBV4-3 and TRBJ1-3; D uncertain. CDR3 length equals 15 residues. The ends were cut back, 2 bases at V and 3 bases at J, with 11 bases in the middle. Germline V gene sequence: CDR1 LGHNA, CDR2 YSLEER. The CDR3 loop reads CASSQNLAGGNTIYF. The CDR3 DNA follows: TGCGCCAGCAGCCAAAATCTAGCGGGTGGAAACACCATATATTTT.

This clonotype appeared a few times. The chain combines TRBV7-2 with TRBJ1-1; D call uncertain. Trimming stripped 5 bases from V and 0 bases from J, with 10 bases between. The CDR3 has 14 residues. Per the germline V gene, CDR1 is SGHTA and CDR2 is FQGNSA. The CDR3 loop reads CASSRPQMNTEAFF. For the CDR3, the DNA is TGTGCCAGCAGCAGACCACAGATGAACACTGAAGCTTTCTTT.

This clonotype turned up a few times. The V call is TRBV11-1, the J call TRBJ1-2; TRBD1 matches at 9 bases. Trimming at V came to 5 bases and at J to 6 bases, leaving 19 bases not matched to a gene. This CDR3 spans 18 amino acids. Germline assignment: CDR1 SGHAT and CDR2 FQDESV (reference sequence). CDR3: CASSPDGGQGKHGDGYTF. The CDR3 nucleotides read TGTGCCAGCAGCCCGGACGGGGGACAGGGTAAACACGGAGATGGCTACACCTTC.

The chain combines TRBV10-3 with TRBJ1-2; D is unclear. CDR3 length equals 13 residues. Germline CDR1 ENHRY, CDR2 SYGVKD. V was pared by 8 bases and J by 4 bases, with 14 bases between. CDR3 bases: TGTGCCATCGCAGGCGGACTTGGCTATGGCTACACCTTC. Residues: CAIAGGLGYGYTF.

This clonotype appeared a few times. The CDR3 DNA reads TGTGCCAGCTCACCAGGCCGGGCCGCGGGTGAGCAGTACTTC. As protein: CASSPGRAAGEQYF. The chain joins TRBV18 to TRBJ2-7, with D possibly TRBD2 on 5 matching bases. There are 14 residues in the CDR3. The V end lost 2 bases, the J end lost 7 bases, and 15 bases lay between the germline ends. Germline V gene lookup returns CDR1 KGHSH and CDR2 LQKENI.

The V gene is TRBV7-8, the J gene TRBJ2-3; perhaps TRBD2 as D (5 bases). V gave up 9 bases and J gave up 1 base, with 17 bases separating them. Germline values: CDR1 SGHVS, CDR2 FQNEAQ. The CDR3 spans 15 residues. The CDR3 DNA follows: TGTGCCAGTACCTCTTTCGGAGGTCGCACAGATACGCAGTATTTT. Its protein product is CASTSFGGRTDTQYF.

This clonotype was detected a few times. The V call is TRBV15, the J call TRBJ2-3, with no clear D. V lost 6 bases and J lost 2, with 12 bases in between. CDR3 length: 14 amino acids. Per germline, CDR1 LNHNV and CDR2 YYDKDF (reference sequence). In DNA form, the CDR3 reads TGTGCCACCAGACCCTTTCGTACCACAGATACGCAGTATTTT. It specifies CATRPFRTTDTQYF.

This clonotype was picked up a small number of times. CDR3 protein: CASSLHPRTGNEKLFF. In DNA, the CDR3 is TGTGCCAGCAGCTTGCATCCGCGGACAGGAAATGAAAAACTGTTTTTT. The J gene is TRBJ1-4, the V gene TRBV7-2; TRBD1 aligns across 7 bases. The V gene's germline CDR1 is SGHTA and CDR2 FQGNSA. The trim removed 3 bases at V and 5 bases at J, leaving 9 bases unmatched. CDR3 length: 16 residues.